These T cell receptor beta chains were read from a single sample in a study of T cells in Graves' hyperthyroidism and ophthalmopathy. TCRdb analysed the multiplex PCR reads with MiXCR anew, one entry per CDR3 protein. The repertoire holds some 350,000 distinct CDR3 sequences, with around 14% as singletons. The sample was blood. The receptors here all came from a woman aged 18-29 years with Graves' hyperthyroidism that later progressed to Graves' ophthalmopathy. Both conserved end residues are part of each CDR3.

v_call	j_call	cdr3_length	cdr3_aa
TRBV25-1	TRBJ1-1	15	CASSEVGLMNTEAFF
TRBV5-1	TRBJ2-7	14	CASSLERQGYEQYF
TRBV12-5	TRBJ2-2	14	CASGLGQSTGELFF
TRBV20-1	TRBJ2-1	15	CSARDGTRGYNEQFF
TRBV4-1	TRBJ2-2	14	CASSQEGFTGELFF
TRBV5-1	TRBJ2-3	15	CASSLAAEITDTQYF
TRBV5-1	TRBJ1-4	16	CASSLGSSSTNEKLFF
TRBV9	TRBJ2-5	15	CASSVGGQAQETQYF
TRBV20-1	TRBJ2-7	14	CSAREVTSPYEQYF
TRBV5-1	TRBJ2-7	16	CASSLGGAIGSYEQYF
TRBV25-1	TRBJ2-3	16	CASSDAGWEGAGTQYF
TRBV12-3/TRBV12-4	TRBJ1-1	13	CASTALEHTEAFF
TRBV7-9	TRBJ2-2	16	CASSLDRHNVAGELFF
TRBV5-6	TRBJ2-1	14	CASTAAPEYNEQFF
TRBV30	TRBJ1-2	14	CAWSWRRGGYGYTF
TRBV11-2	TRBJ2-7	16	CASSPWVGGKSYEQYF
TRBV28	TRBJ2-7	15	CASSPGTSGIYEQYF
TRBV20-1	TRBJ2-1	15	CSAKGEGLSYNEQFF
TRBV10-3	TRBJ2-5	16	CAISGIDGRARETQYF
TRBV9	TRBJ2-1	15	CASSGQGANYNEQFF
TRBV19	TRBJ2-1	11	CASIQSNEQFF
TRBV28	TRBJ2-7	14	CASSKNGLVGEQYF
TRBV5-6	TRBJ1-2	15	CASSLGTGIFYGYTF
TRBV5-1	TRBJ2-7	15	CASSLAIAELYEQYF
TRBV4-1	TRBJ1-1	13	CASTRERDTEAFF
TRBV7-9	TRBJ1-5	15	CASSLAGGAGQPQHF
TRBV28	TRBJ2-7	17	CASSTEDSPRVSYEQYF
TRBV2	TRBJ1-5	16	CASSEARQGLDQPQHF
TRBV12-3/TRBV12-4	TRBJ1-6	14	CASSFRRKDSPLHF
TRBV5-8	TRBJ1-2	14	CASSLDRGPYGYTF
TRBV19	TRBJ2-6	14	CATLGGSGANVLTF
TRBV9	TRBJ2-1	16	CASSVGGRAGNNEQFF
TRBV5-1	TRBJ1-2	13	CASSYDRGGGYTF
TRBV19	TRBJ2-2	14	CASSFSGGTGELFF
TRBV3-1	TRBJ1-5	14	CASSSTRYSQPQHF
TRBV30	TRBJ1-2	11	CAWSLGDGYTF
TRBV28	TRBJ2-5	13	CASRWVRTETQYF
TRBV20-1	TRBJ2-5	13	CSAPSSTQGTQYF
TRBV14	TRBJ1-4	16	CASSLNIRGANEKLFF
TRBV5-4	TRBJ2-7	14	CASSAGQGATEQYF
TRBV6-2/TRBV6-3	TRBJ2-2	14	CASSYSVDTGELFF
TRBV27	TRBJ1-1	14	CASSFGTGFTEAFF
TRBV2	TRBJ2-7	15	CASSESLAGPYEQYF
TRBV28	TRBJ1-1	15	CASSIPGQLNTEAFF
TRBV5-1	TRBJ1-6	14	CASSLGGYGSPLHF
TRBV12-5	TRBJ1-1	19	CASGLVRGDRLTSNTEAFF
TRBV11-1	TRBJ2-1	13	CASSLEQDNEQLF
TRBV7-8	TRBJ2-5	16	CASSLAFREVKETQYF